A single sample is the source of the 23 T cell receptor beta chains below, sequenced in a study of PD-1 blockade in mismatch repair-deficient tumors. Assay: immunoSEQ multiplex PCR; the TCRdb copy retains only in-frame clones and omits some. The top ten clones hold 0.97% of a sample with almost 9,500 clones, more than 70% of them seen once. Sequenced here: PBMCs, sampled approximately 48 weeks after starting pembrolizumab. Receptors were obtained from an adult with mismatch repair-deficient cancer.

The chain uses TRBV6-5 and TRBJ1-4; 10 bases fit TRBD1. V shed 2 bases, J shed 3 bases, and the junction held 3 bases outside the gene matches. The CDR3 loop spans 16 amino acids. Germline CDR1 reads MNHEY; CDR2 reads SVGAGI. The CDR3 DNA follows: TGTGCCAGCAGTTACGGGACAGGGGACGCTAATGAAAAACTGTTTTTT. This sequence encodes CASSYGTGDANEKLFF.

The genes are TRBV27 and TRBJ1-2; a possible D gene is TRBD1 (5 bases). CDR3 size: 16 residues. Trimming stripped 4 bases from V and 4 bases from J, with 19 bases between. Germline-derived CDR1 and CDR2 are MNHEY and SMNVEV (reference sequence). The CDR3 loop is CASSSRQSRILYGYTF. CDR3 in DNA: TGTGCCAGCAGTTCGCGACAGTCTCGGATTCTCTATGGCTACACCTTC.

The chain links TRBV7-9 to TRBJ1-4; possibly TRBD1 for D (5 bases). The V and J ends lost 5 bases and 0 bases respectively, with 13 bases between them. This CDR3 has 16 amino acids. Germline V lookup: CDR1 SEHNR, CDR2 FQNEAQ (reference sequence). The CDR3 coding sequence is TGTGCCAGCAGCAAGAGGACATTTTCAACTAATGAAAAACTGTTTTTT. Its translation is CASSKRTFSTNEKLFF.

The V gene is TRBV19, the J gene TRBJ2-3; TRBD1 aligns across 11 bases. The CDR3 extends over 18 amino acids. From germline, CDR1 is LNHDA and CDR2 SQIVND (reference sequence). The V gene end was trimmed by 6 bases and the J gene end by 2 bases; junction bases not matched to a gene: 13. The CDR3 protein is CASSSPGTGGITTDTQYF. The CDR3 nucleotides are TGTGCCAGTAGCTCTCCCGGGACAGGGGGTATCACCACAGATACGCAGTATTTT.

This sequence joins TRBV7-2 and TRBJ1-2; 8 nucleotides align to TRBD1. The CDR3 extends over 14 amino acids. The V and J ends lost 1 base and 8 bases, in that order; junction bases with no gene match: 6. The germline V gene encodes CDR1 SGHTA and CDR2 FQGNSA. The DNA for the CDR3 is TGTGCCAGCAGCTTAGGCCGGACAGGGCTGGGCTACACCTTC. This encodes CASSLGRTGLGYTF.

This CDR3 is CASSPGGTGGTQPQHF. CDR3 nucleotide sequence: TGTGCCAGCAGTCCGGGAGGGACAGGGGGGACTCAGCCCCAGCATTTT. The rearrangement joins TRBV28 to TRBJ1-5; 11 bases map to TRBD1. CDR3 size: 16 residues. Germline V lookup: CDR1 MDHEN, CDR2 SYDVKM. V was pared by 5 bases and J by 6 bases, with 9 bases of the junction left unmatched.

DNA for the CDR3: TGTGCCTGGAGTGTACTAGGACTAGCGACCTACGAGCAGTACTTC. Its protein is CAWSVLGLATYEQYF. The rearrangement uses TRBV30 and TRBJ2-7; 9 bases align to TRBD2. Germline V gene data show CDR1 as GTSNPN and CDR2 as SVGIG (reference sequence). V was pared by 0 bases and J by 2 bases, with 5 bases of the junction left unmatched. This CDR3 has 15 residues.

This clone was counted between two and nine times. The chain joins TRBV6-1 to TRBJ2-7; D might be TRBD1 (6 bases). The V gene's germline CDR1 is MNHNS and CDR2 SASEGT. V lost 0 bases, J lost 0 bases, and 6 bases lay in between. The CDR3 is 14 residues long. CDR3 in DNA: TGTGCCAGCAGTGAAGCGGACAGCTCCTACGAGCAGTACTTC. Translation: CASSEADSSYEQYF.

This rearrangement joins TRBV29-1 to TRBJ2-3; D gene uncertain. Trimming took 1 base from V and 4 from J, leaving 12 bases between them. The CDR3 totals 14 residues. The V gene's germline CDR1 is SQVTM and CDR2 ANQGSEA. The CDR3: CSVEVQFLADTQYF. The CDR3, as DNA: TGCAGCGTTGAAGTCCAATTTTTAGCAGATACGCAGTATTTT.

The chain links TRBV11-1 to TRBJ1-2, with D uncertain. CDR1 and CDR2 from the germline V gene are SGHAT and FQDESV (reference sequence). The CDR3 spans 13 residues. V was cut by 1 base and J by 8 bases, with 11 bases left in between. CDR3 residues: CASSLVPGFGYTF. CDR3 nucleotide sequence: TGTGCCAGCAGCTTAGTTCCCGGGTTCGGCTACACCTTC.

The chain carries TRBV11-3 and TRBJ2-6; D not resolved. The CDR3 spans 16 residues. The germline CDR1 and CDR2 sequences are SGHNT and YENEEA. V shed 3 bases and J shed 0 bases, with 9 bases lying between them. The CDR3 DNA reads as TGTGCCAGCAGCTTTAACCAGTTCTCTGGGGCCAACGTCCTGACTTTC. Residues: CASSFNQFSGANVLTF.

In this sample, this clone turned up once. The chain carries TRBV6-6 and TRBJ2-5; weak D call: TRBD1 (6 bases). The J call is in doubt because the DNA end fits TRBJ2-7 better. The CDR3 is 14 residues long. Germline loops: CDR1 MNHNY, CDR2 SVGAGI (reference sequence). The CDR3 DNA reads TGTGCCAGCTCCCGGACAGAGATCTCCTACGAGCAGTACTTC. It specifies CASSRTEISYEQYF.

This clone has more than one count but fewer than ten. The chain employs TRBV28 and TRBJ2-7; 7 bases fit TRBD1. Germline assignment: CDR1 MDHEN and CDR2 SYDVKM. The CDR3 spans 13 residues. With 7 bases clipped from V and 1 base from J, the junction kept 4 bases outside the gene matches. As DNA, the CDR3 is TGTGCCAGCAAAGACAGGGATTCCTACGAGCAGTACTTC. Encoded protein: CASKDRDSYEQYF.

V gene TRBV7-9 combines with J gene TRBJ1-2, with D possibly TRBD1 on 6 matching bases. The CDR3 runs to 15 residues. Trimming removed 7 bases from V and 5 bases from J, with 20 bases in between. Germline CDR1 is SEHNR and CDR2 is FQNEAQ (reference sequence). The CDR3 nucleotides read TGTGCCAGCACCCTTCAGGGGTTTACGTCTTATGGCTACACCTTC. Translating gives CASTLQGFTSYGYTF. Full variable domain (rest looked up from reference TRBV7-9 and TRBJ1-2): DTGVSQNPRHKITKRGQNVTFRCDPISEHNRLYWYRQTLGQGPEFLTYFQNEAQLEKSRLLSDRFSAERPKGSFSTLEIQRTEQGDSAMYLCASTLQGFTSYGYTFGSGTRLTVV.

The DNA for the CDR3 is TGCGCCAGCAGCTTGTGGCCGGAGGGGGCCACCGGGGAGCTGTTTTTT. This encodes CASSLWPEGATGELFF. The chain couples TRBV5-1 to TRBJ2-2, with D tentatively TRBD1 (7 bases). In germline, CDR1 is SGHRS, CDR2 YFSETQ. Trimming took 1 base from V and 4 from J, leaving 14 bases between them. The CDR3 extends over 16 amino acids.

This sequence joins TRBV27 and TRBJ1-1; TRBD1 agrees at 7 bases. CDR1 and CDR2 from the germline V gene are MNHEY and SMNVEV (reference sequence). CDR3 length equals 12 residues. The junction had 4 bases not matched to a gene; V was cut back by 3 bases and J by 9 bases. CDR3 loop: CASSFLQGKAFF. The CDR3 DNA sequence: TGTGCCAGCAGTTTCCTACAGGGGAAAGCTTTCTTT.

The chain joins TRBV4-1 to TRBJ2-1; TRBD2 might be the D (5 bases). The CDR3 totals 13 residues. V was pared by 1 base and J by 7 bases, with 8 bases between. Germline V lookup: CDR1 MGHRA, CDR2 YSYEKL. CDR3 amino acids: CASSQGTGNEQFF. The CDR3, as DNA: TGCGCCAGCAGCCAAGGTACGGGGAATGAGCAGTTCTTC.

This chain uses TRBV14 with TRBJ2-3, with unresolved D. The CDR3 consists of 12 residues. Germline V lookup: CDR1 SGHDN, CDR2 FVKESK. The V end lost 6 bases, the J end lost 5 bases, and 9 bases lay between the germline ends. The CDR3 nucleotides are TGTGCCAGCAGAAAAGCCGGAGATACGCAGTATTTT. Translating it yields CASRKAGDTQYF.

This clone was detected once. The chain recombines TRBV5-1 with TRBJ2-3; D remains ambiguous. CDR1 and CDR2 from the germline V gene are SGHRS and YFSETQ. CDR3 length: 13 amino acids. V was cut by 5 bases and J by 2 bases, with 9 bases left in between. The CDR3 DNA reads as TGCGCCAGCAGTTCCGACTCCACAGATACGCAGTATTTT. It translates to CASSSDSTDTQYF.

The CDR3 sequence is CASSYGLDRETEAFF. The CDR3 nucleotides read TGTGCCAGCAGTTACGGGCTGGACAGGGAGACTGAAGCTTTCTTT. This chain connects TRBV6-5 to TRBJ1-1; 8 bases are shared with TRBD1. This CDR3 spans 15 amino acids. V shed 2 bases and J 5 bases; nucleotides not matched to a gene: 7. The germline V gene has CDR1 MNHEY and CDR2 SVGAGI.

The chain links TRBV28 to TRBJ2-7, with 11 bases that match TRBD2. V dropped 7 bases and J dropped 7; count of bases not matched to a gene: 12. CDR1 is MDHEN and CDR2 is SYDVKM in the germline V gene. The CDR3 covers 15 residues. The CDR3 is CASKSASGRTREQYF. The CDR3 region has the DNA TGTGCCAGCAAGTCGGCTAGCGGGAGGACTAGGGAGCAGTACTTC.

The chain has TRBV5-4 and TRBJ2-1; perhaps TRBD2 as D (6 bases). The V gene lost 6 bases and the J gene lost 2 bases, with 15 bases spanning the gap. CDR3 size: 15 residues. In germline, CDR1 is SGHNT, CDR2 YYREEE (reference sequence). The CDR3 reads CASTVTSNTYNEQFF. The CDR3 DNA reads TGTGCCAGCACCGTAACTAGCAATACCTACAATGAGCAGTTCTTC.

The genes are TRBV28 and TRBJ2-7; D call uncertain. Germline V gives CDR1 MDHEN, CDR2 SYDVKM. CDR3 size: 12 residues. Trimming cost V 9 bases and J 0 bases, with 9 bases left between them. The CDR3 region has the DNA TGTGCCAGTAGACGGAGCTCCTACGAGCAGTACTTC. It is translated as CASRRSSYEQYF.